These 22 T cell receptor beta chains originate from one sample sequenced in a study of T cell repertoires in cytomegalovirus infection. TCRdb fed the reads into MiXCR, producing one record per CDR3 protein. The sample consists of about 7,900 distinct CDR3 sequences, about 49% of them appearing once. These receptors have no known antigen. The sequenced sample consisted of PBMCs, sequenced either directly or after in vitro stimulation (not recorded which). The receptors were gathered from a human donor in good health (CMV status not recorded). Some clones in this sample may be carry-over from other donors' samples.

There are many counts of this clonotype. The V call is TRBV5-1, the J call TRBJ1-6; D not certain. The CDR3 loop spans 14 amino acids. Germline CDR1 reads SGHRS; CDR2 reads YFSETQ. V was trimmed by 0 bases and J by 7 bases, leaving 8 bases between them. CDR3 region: CASSLADGNSPLHF. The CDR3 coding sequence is TGCGCCAGCAGCTTGGCTGATGGGAATTCACCCCTCCACTTT.

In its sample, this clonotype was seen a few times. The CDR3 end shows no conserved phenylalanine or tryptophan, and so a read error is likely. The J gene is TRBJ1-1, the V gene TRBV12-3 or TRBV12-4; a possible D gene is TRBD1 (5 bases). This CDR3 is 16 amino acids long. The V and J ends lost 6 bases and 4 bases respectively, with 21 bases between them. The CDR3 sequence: CASSLRVSKQVTEAFL. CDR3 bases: TGTGCCAGCAGCCTAAGGGTTTCCAAACAGGTCACTGAAGCTTTCTTG.

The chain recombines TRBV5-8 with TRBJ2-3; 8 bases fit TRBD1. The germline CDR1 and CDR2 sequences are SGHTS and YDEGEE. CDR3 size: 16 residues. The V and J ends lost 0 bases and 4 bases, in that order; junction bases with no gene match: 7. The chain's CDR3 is CASSLGWDRKADTQYF. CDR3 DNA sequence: TGTGCCAGCAGCTTGGGCTGGGACAGGAAGGCAGATACGCAGTATTTT. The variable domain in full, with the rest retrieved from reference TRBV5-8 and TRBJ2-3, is EAGVTQSPTHLIKTRGQQATLRCSPISGHTSVYWYQQALGLGLQFLLWYDEGEERNRGNFPPRFSGRQFPNYSSELNVNALELEDSALYLCASSLGWDRKADTQYFGPGTRLTVL.

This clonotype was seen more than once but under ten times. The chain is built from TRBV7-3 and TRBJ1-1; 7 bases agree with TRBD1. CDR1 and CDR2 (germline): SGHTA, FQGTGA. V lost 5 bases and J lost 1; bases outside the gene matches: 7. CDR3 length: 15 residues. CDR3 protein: CASSPLDRKNTEAFF. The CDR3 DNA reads TGTGCCAGCAGCCCCTTGGACAGGAAGAACACTGAAGCTTTCTTT.

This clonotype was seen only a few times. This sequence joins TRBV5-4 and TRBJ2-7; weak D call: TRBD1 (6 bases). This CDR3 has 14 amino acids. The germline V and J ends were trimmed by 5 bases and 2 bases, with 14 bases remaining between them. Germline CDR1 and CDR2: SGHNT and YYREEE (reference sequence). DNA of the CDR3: TGTGCCAGCAGTCCGGGACACCAAACCTACGAGCAGTACTTC. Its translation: CASSPGHQTYEQYF.

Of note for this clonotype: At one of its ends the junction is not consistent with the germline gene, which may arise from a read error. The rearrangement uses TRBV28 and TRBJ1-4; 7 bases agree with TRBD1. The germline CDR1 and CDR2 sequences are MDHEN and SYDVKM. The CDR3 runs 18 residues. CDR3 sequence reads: CASRPPTGFRPAWGKMFF. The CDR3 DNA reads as TGTGCCAGCAGACCCCCGACAGGGTTTCGCCCTGCCTGGGGAAAAATGTTTTTT.

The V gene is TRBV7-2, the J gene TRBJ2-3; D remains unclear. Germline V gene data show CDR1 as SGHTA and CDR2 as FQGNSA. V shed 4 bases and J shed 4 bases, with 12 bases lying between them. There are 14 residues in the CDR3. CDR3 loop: CASSSNPAADTQYF. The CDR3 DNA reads TGTGCCAGCAGCTCCAATCCGGCGGCAGATACGCAGTATTTT.

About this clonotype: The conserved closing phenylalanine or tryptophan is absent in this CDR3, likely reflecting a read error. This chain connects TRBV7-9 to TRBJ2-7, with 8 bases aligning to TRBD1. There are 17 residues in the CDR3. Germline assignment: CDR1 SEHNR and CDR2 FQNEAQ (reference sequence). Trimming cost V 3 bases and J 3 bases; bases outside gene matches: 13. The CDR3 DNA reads TGTGCCAGCAGCTTCGAGATCTGGGAAACAGGGGGCTACGAGCAGTACTTA. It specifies CASSFEIWETGGYEQYL.

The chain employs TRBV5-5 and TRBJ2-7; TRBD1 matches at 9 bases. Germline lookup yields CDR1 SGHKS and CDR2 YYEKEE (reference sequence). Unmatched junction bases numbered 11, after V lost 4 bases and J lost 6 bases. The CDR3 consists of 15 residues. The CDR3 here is CASSGTTGGIAEQYF. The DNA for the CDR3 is TGTGCCAGCAGCGGAACGACAGGGGGGATTGCCGAGCAGTACTTC. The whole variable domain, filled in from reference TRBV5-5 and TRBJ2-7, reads DAGVTQSPTHLIKTRGQQVTLRCSPISGHKSVSWYQQVLGQGPQFIFQYYEKEERGRGNFPDRFSARQFPNYSSELNVNALLLGDSALYLCASSGTTGGIAEQYFGPGTRLTVT.

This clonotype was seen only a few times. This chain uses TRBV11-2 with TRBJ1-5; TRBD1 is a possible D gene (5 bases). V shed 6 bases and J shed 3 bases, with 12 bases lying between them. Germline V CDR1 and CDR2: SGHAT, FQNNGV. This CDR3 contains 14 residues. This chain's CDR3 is CASSVGANNQPQHF. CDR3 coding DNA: TGTGCCAGCAGTGTCGGGGCGAACAATCAGCCCCAGCATTTT.

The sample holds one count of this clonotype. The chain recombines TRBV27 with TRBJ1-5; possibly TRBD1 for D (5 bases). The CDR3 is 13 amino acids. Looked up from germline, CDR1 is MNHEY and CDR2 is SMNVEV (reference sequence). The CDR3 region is CARSQGSWQPQHF. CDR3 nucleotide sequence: TGTGCAAGAAGCCAGGGCAGCTGGCAGCCCCAGCATTTT.

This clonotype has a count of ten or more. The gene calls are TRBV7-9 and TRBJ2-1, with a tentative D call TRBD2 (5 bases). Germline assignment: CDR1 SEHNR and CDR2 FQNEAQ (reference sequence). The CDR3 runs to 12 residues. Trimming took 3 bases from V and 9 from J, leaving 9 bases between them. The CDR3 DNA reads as TGTGCCAGCAGCTTCGGGGTAGGTGAGCAGTTCTTC. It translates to CASSFGVGEQFF.

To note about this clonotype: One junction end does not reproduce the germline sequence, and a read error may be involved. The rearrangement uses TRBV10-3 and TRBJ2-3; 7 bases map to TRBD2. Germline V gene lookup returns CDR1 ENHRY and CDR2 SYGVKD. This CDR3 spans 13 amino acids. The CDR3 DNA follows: TGTGCCGCAAAAGTGACTAGCACAAATACGCATGATTTT. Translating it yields CAAKVTSTNTHDF.

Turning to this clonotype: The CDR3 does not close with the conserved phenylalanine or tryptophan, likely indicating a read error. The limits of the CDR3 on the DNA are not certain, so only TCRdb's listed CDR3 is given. The CDR3 reads CASHGYTKYL. This chain uses TRBV27 with TRBJ2-3. Germline V lookup: CDR1 MNHEY, CDR2 SMNVEV (reference sequence). Including both end residues, the CDR3 is 10 amino acids long.

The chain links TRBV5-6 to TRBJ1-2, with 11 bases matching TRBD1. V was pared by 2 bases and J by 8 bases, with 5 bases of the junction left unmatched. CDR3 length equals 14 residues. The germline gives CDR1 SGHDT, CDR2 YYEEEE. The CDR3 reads CASSLGQGAGGYTF. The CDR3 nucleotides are TGTGCCAGCAGCTTAGGACAGGGGGCCGGCGGCTACACCTTC.

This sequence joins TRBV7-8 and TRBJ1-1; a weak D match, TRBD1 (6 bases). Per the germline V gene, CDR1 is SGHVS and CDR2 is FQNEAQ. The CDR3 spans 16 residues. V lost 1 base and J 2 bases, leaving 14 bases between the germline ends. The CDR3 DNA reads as TGTGCCAGCAGCTTAGAACCAGGGGACCTAAACACTGAAGCTTTCTTT. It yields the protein CASSLEPGDLNTEAFF.

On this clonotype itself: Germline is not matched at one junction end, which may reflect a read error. CDR3 loop: CDSSGPSSWHYEQYF. In DNA, the CDR3 is TGTGACAGCAGCGGACCATCTAGCTGGCACTACGAGCAGTACTTC. This chain connects TRBV5-8 to TRBJ2-7; TRBD2 might be the D (5 bases). This CDR3 comprises 15 residues. Germline CDR1 SGHTS, CDR2 YDEGEE.

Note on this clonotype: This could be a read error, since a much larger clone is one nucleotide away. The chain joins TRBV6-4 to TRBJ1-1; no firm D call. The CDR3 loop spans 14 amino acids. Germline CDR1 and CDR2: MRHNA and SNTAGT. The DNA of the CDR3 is TGTGCCAGCAGCGCTTCTCCGGGGAACACTGAATCTTTCTTT. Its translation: CASSASPGNTESFF.

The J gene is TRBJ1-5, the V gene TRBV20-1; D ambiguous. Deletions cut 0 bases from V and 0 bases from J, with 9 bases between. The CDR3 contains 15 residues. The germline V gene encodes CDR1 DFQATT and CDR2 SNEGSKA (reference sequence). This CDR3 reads CSARDLPGSNQPQHF. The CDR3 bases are TGCAGTGCTAGAGATCTCCCGGGTAGCAATCAGCCCCAGCATTTT.

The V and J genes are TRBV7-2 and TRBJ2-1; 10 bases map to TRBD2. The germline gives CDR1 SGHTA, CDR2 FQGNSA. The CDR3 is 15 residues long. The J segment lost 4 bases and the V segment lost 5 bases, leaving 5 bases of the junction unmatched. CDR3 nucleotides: TGTGCCAGCAGCACGTTAGCGGGAGGTTACAATGAGCAGTTCTTC. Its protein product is CASSTLAGGYNEQFF.

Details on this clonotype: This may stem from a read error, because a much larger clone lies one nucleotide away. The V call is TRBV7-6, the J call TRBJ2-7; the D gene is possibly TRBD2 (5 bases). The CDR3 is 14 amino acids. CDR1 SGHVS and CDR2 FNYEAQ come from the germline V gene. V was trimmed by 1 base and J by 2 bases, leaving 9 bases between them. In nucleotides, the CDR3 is TGTGCCAGCAGCTTAGGTGTACTAGCCTACGAGCAGTACTTC. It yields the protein CASSLGVLAYEQYF.

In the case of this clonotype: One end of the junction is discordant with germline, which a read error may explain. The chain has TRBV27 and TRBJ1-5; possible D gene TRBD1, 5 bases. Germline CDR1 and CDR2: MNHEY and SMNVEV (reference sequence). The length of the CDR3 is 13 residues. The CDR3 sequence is CARSAGSGQPHRF. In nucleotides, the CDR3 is TGTGCCAGAAGTGCAGGGTCTGGGCAGCCCCATCGTTTT.